These 13 T cell receptor beta chains came from one sample sequenced in a study of tumor and adjacent non-tumor tissue in lung cancer. RNA was extracted from bulk tissue without any cell sorting. The normal lung tissue was taken more than 3 cm from the tumor edge. The library came from three nested PCR rounds adapted from ARM-PCR protocols. TCRdb used MiXCR to reprocess the multiplex PCR reads, holding one entry per CDR3 protein. The data hold 90,000 to 120,000 distinct CDR3 sequences, with about 62% observed a single time. Sample: distant non-tumor lung tissue. The receptor source for this set is a man under 40 with non-small cell lung cancer.

Concerning this clonotype: Being one base from a much bigger clone, this may be a read error. The CDR3 loop is CASSRSGQTTEALF. DNA for the CDR3: TGCGCCAGCAGCCGGTCGGGACAGACCACTGAAGCTCTCTTT. V usage is TRBV4-1 and J usage is TRBJ1-1; 7 positions agree with TRBD1. The CDR3 spans 14 residues. The germline V gene has CDR1 MGHRA and CDR2 YSYEKL.

Points on this clonotype: A much larger clone lies a single base off, so this may be a read error. No conserved phenylalanine or tryptophan is present at the end of the CDR3, so a read error is the likely explanation. The rearrangement links TRBV28 to TRBJ2-4; the match to TRBD2 covers 10 bases. This CDR3 has 17 residues. Germline CDR1 reads MDHEN; CDR2 reads SYDVKM. V trimming: 3 bases; J trimming: 0 bases; junction bases outside the gene matches: 5. Here the CDR3 DNA reads TGTGCCAGCAGTTTCCCCGGACTAGCGGCAGCCAAAAACATTCAGTACCTC. Protein: CASSFPGLAAAKNIQYL.

A note on this clonotype: The junction differs from germline at one of its ends, possibly a read error. The chain has TRBV7-8 and TRBJ2-2, with a weak D call TRBD2 (5 bases). The length of the CDR3 is 15 residues. Germline CDR1 is SGHVS and CDR2 is FQNEAQ. The CDR3 DNA reads as TGTGCTAGCAGCCTCGAATGGAGGAGCACCGGGGAGCTGTTTTTT. Amino acid sequence: CASSLEWRSTGELFF.

Regarding this clonotype: A read error may account for a junction end that differs from germline. The chain links TRBV12-3 or TRBV12-4 to TRBJ1-5; weak D call: TRBD1 (6 bases). CDR3 length: 15 amino acids. CDR3 protein: CASRRTENSNQPQQF. DNA of the CDR3: TGTGCTAGCAGAAGGACAGAGAATAGCAATCAGCCCCAGCAATTT.

The count of this clonotype is one. A much larger clone differs from this one at a single base, so this may be a read error. The rearrangement links TRBV4-1 to TRBJ2-3; weak D call: TRBD1 (7 bases). This CDR3 has 15 residues. Germline V gene sequence: CDR1 MGHRA, CDR2 YSYEKL. The CDR3 region is CASNQGGGGEYTQYF. For the CDR3, the DNA is TGCGCCAGCAACCAAGGAGGGGGCGGAGAATATACGCAGTATTTT.

The chain uses TRBV11-1 and TRBJ2-7; 10 bases agree with TRBD2. Germline CDR1 SGHAT, CDR2 FQDESV (reference sequence). V dropped 2 bases and J dropped 2; count of bases not matched to a gene: 3. This CDR3 is built from 15 residues. CDR3 in DNA: TGTGCCAGCAGCTTAAATGGACTAGCGGCCTACGAGCAGTACTTC. It specifies CASSLNGLAAYEQYF. The whole variable domain, remainder taken from reference TRBV11-1 and TRBJ2-7, is EAEVAQSPRYKITEKSQAVAFWCDPISGHATLYWYRQILGQGPELLVQFQDESVVDDSQLPKDRFSAERLKGVDSTLKIQPAELGDSAMYLCASSLNGLAAYEQYFGPGTRLTVT.

To note about this clonotype: A much larger clone differs by one base, so this may be a read error. The CDR3 region has the DNA TGTGCCAGCAGCTTAGATCCGACAGGGTTGGCAGATACGCCGTATTTT. Its protein is CASSLDPTGLADTPYF. V usage is TRBV7-8 and J usage is TRBJ2-3; 7 bases are shared with TRBD1. Germline values: CDR1 SGHVS, CDR2 FQNEAQ. The CDR3 contains 16 residues.

There are many counts of this clonotype. The gene calls are TRBV5-1 and TRBJ1-4; 7 bases map to TRBD1. This CDR3 region has 16 residues. CDR1 and CDR2 (germline): SGHRS, YFSETQ. After removal of 5 bases from V and 8 bases from J, the junction contained 15 bases not matched to a gene. CDR3 nucleotide sequence: TGCGCCAGCAGATTGACCATGGACAGGATAGAAGAAAAACTGTTTTTT. It translates to CASRLTMDRIEEKLFF.

This clonotype was counted a single time. The gene calls are TRBV29-1 and TRBJ2-5, with D possibly matching TRBD2 (5 bases). CDR3 length equals 13 residues. V shed 8 bases and J shed 6 bases, with 19 bases lying between them. Germline V gene lookup returns CDR1 SQVTM and CDR2 ANQGSEA. CDR3: CSLREGSLKTQYF. The DNA for the CDR3 is TGCAGCCTTAGGGAAGGGAGCTTAAAGACCCAGTACTTC. The whole variable domain, remainder taken from reference TRBV29-1 and TRBJ2-5, is SAVISQKPSRDICQRGTSLTIQCQVDSQVTMMFWYRQQPGQSLTLIATANQGSEATYESGFVIDKFPISRPNLTFSTLTVSNMSPEDSSIYLCSLREGSLKTQYFGPGTRLLVL.

A single count supports this clonotype. CDR3 in amino acids: CASSMESYGQGGGIDTQYF. For the CDR3, the DNA is TGTGCCAGCAGTATGGAATCTTACGGACAGGGAGGAGGCATAGATACGCAGTATTTT. This chain links TRBV12-3 or TRBV12-4 with TRBJ2-3, with 8 bases that match TRBD1. Trimming at V came to 5 bases and at J to 5 bases, leaving 21 bases not matched to a gene. The length of the CDR3 is 19 residues.

Comments on this clonotype: A much more abundant neighbour one base away suggests this may be a read error. This rearrangement joins TRBV10-3 to TRBJ2-2; perhaps TRBD2 as D (5 bases). The CDR3 has 15 amino acids. The germline gives CDR1 ENHRY, CDR2 SYGVKD. DNA of the CDR3: TGTGTCATCAGTGTGCTGGCGGGTGGCACCGGGGAGCTGTTTTTT. This codes for CVISVLAGGTGELFF.

The J gene is TRBJ1-2, the V gene TRBV2; maybe TRBD1 (5 bases). Germline values: CDR1 SNHLY, CDR2 FYNNEI. The V end was cut by 2 bases, the J end by 0 bases, with 10 bases between. The CDR3 runs 15 residues. CDR3 bases: TGTGCCAGCAGTGAAAGGTCGACAGCTAACTATGGCTACACCTTC. Translation gives CASSERSTANYGYTF.

Remarks on this clonotype: As the CDR3 is not closed by the conserved phenylalanine or tryptophan, this likely results from a read error. CDR3 in DNA: TGTGCCAGCACTTCTAGGACGGCAACTGAGGCCAACGTCCTGACTCTC. Amino acid sequence: CASTSRTATEANVLTL. The chain has TRBV6-6 and TRBJ2-6; D remains ambiguous. The V end lost 7 bases, the J end lost 6 bases, and 19 bases lay between the germline ends. The CDR3 covers 16 residues. Germline loops: CDR1 MNHNY, CDR2 SVGAGI (reference sequence).